The 19 T cell receptor beta chains below come from one sample, sequenced in a study of blood T cell repertoires in COVID-19. Sequenced by immunoSEQ multiplex PCR; TCRdb stores in-frame clones only, minus some. The table includes 200,000 to 300,000 clones, around 88% detected once. The sequencing sample was made of peripheral blood. The receptors come from a man aged 25-45 years with active or convalescent COVID-19.

This clone has just one count. The CDR3 sequence: CASSREGPAFF. In DNA form, the CDR3 reads TGTGCCAGTAGTAGGGAGGGGCCGGCTTTCTTT. V gene TRBV19 combines with J gene TRBJ1-1, with D possibly TRBD1 on 5 matching bases. Germline V gene lookup returns CDR1 LNHDA and CDR2 SQIVND (reference sequence). CDR3 length: 11 amino acids. V lost 4 bases, J lost 11 bases, and 11 bases lay in between.

The chain combines TRBV5-5 with TRBJ1-2; 8 bases agree with TRBD1. The CDR3 has 17 residues. The ends lost 5 bases at V and 2 bases at J; junction bases unmatched: 14. Germline CDR1 SGHKS, CDR2 YYEKEE (reference sequence). Here the CDR3 reads CASSRYPVDRENYGYTF. DNA for the CDR3: TGTGCCAGCAGTCGTTACCCGGTGGACAGGGAGAACTATGGCTACACCTTC.

The chain is built from TRBV7-9 and TRBJ2-7; TRBD1 might be the D (5 bases). Per the germline V gene, CDR1 is SEHNR and CDR2 is FQNEAQ (reference sequence). Trimming removed 9 bases at V and 4 bases at J, with 10 bases between. The CDR3 covers 11 residues. Written as DNA, the CDR3 is TGTGCCAGTCAGGGCCGTTACGAGCAGTACTTC. It translates to CASQGRYEQYF.

This chain connects TRBV5-1 to TRBJ1-2; TRBD1 is a possible D gene (5 bases). The germline V gene encodes CDR1 SGHRS and CDR2 YFSETQ. CDR3 length equals 15 residues. Deletions cut 0 bases from V and 4 bases from J, with 13 bases between. CDR3 region: CASSLEVWGTYGYTF. In DNA, the CDR3 is TGCGCCAGCAGCTTGGAGGTCTGGGGCACCTATGGCTACACCTTC.

V gene TRBV15 combines with J gene TRBJ1-1; D remains unclear. Trimming took 0 bases from V and 9 from J, leaving 17 bases between them. Germline V gene sequence: CDR1 LNHNV, CDR2 YYDKDF (reference sequence). The CDR3 length is 15 residues. The CDR3 DNA reads as TGTGCCACCAGCAGAGATCAGAGTGGCGGCCTTAAAGCTTTCTTT. Its translation: CATSRDQSGGLKAFF.

This chain joins TRBV6-1 and TRBJ1-6; tentatively, D is TRBD1 (5 bases). V was clipped by 2 bases and J by 3 bases, with 8 bases between them. This CDR3 is 15 amino acids long. The V gene's germline CDR1 is MNHNS and CDR2 SASEGT. CDR3 amino acids: CASSELGGYNSPLHF. The DNA for the CDR3 is TGTGCCAGCAGTGAATTGGGGGGCTATAATTCACCCCTCCACTTT.

This sequence joins TRBV5-1 and TRBJ2-5; D may be TRBD1 (7 bases). V was cut by 1 base and J by 5 bases, with 15 bases left in between. Germline V gene sequence: CDR1 SGHRS, CDR2 YFSETQ. This CDR3 spans 15 amino acids. CDR3 region: CASSLWQGGEETQYF. CDR3 bases: TGCGCCAGCAGCTTGTGGCAGGGGGGCGAGGAGACCCAGTACTTC.

This clone was counted a single time. The chain has TRBV5-1 and TRBJ2-1; maybe TRBD2 (7 bases). The CDR3 sequence is 16 residues long. Germline lookup yields CDR1 SGHRS and CDR2 YFSETQ. The germline V and J ends were trimmed by 1 base and 4 bases, with 15 bases remaining between them. The CDR3 sequence: CASSLMGGPGYNEQFF. In nucleotides, the CDR3 is TGCGCCAGCAGCTTGATGGGGGGGCCGGGGTACAATGAGCAGTTCTTC.

The chain joins TRBV18 to TRBJ1-2; the D is unclear. Deletions cut 2 bases from V and 10 bases from J, with 14 bases between. The CDR3 covers 13 residues. In germline, CDR1 is KGHSH, CDR2 LQKENI. In nucleotides, the CDR3 is TGTGCCAGCTCACCAGACAAACAAATTGACTACACCTTC. Its protein product is CASSPDKQIDYTF.

This rearrangement joins TRBV29-1 to TRBJ1-2; maybe TRBD1 (6 bases). CDR1 and CDR2 (germline): SQVTM, ANQGSEA. The CDR3 has 13 residues. V lost 2 bases, J lost 2 bases, and 9 bases lay in between. The CDR3 DNA reads TGCAGCGTTGAACAGGGGCTAAACTATGGCTACACCTTC. The encoded protein is CSVEQGLNYGYTF.

This clone was detected only a few times. The rearrangement joins TRBV4-1 to TRBJ1-1; a possible D gene is TRBD1 (6 bases). This CDR3 region has 15 residues. V was trimmed by 2 bases and J by 1 base, leaving 11 bases between them. Germline V gene data show CDR1 as MGHRA and CDR2 as YSYEKL. CDR3 in DNA: TGCGCCAGCAGCCAACAACCGGACAGGAACACTGAAGCTTTCTTT. It specifies CASSQQPDRNTEAFF.

This clone was seen once. The V gene is TRBV4-2, the J gene TRBJ2-7; 11 nucleotides line up with TRBD2. Germline V CDR1 and CDR2: LGHNA, YNFKEQ. The CDR3 extends over 19 amino acids. The V gene end was trimmed by 0 bases and the J gene end by 2 bases; junction bases not matched to a gene: 12. CDR3 protein: CASSQEIMTSGAYAYEQYF. The DNA for the CDR3 is TGTGCCAGCAGCCAAGAGATCATGACTAGCGGGGCGTATGCCTACGAGCAGTACTTC.

The chain carries TRBV19 and TRBJ2-1, with 8 nucleotides matching TRBD2. The CDR3 contains 13 residues. Germline V gene lookup returns CDR1 LNHDA and CDR2 SQIVND (reference sequence). Trimming cost V 4 bases and J 9 bases; bases outside gene matches: 5. The CDR3 is CASSRTSSIEQFF. In DNA form, the CDR3 reads TGTGCCAGTAGTAGGACTAGCAGTATTGAGCAGTTCTTC.

The chain is built from TRBV18 and TRBJ2-5, with D possibly matching TRBD2 (6 bases). Germline assignment: CDR1 KGHSH and CDR2 LQKENI. V was cut by 3 bases and J by 2 bases, with 10 bases left in between. The CDR3 has 14 amino acids. The CDR3 is CASSPRAGQETQYF. Written as DNA, the CDR3 is TGTGCCAGCTCACCGAGGGCGGGGCAAGAGACCCAGTACTTC.

The J gene is TRBJ2-5, the V gene TRBV6-1, with TRBD2 matching 9 bases. The CDR3 runs 16 residues. CDR1 MNHNS and CDR2 SASEGT come from the germline V gene. Losses at the gene ends were 4 bases for V and 5 bases for J; bases not matched to a gene: 11. CDR3 amino acids: CASSASSGGLGETQYF. The CDR3 DNA follows: TGTGCCAGCAGTGCTTCGAGCGGGGGGCTGGGGGAGACCCAGTACTTC.

The chain has TRBV15 and TRBJ1-2, with D possibly matching TRBD1 (5 bases). The CDR3 runs 15 residues. V was shortened by 5 bases and J by 8 bases, with 21 bases between the two germline ends. Germline V gene data show CDR1 as LNHNV and CDR2 as YYDKDF (reference sequence). The CDR3 protein is CATSDDRAASGGYTF. The CDR3 bases are TGTGCCACCAGCGACGACCGCGCGGCCTCAGGGGGCTACACCTTC.

V is TRBV27 and J is TRBJ1-5; 10 bases are a match to TRBD1. This CDR3 is built from 13 residues. The germline gives CDR1 MNHEY, CDR2 SMNVEV (reference sequence). J was trimmed by 7 bases and V by 4 bases; bases with no gene match: 1. The CDR3 nucleotides are TGTGCCAGCAGTTCGGGACAGGGGCAGCCCCAGCATTTT. It encodes CASSSGQGQPQHF.

This clone was observed a single time. The V call is TRBV21-1, the J call TRBJ1-1; the DNA was not used to check the table's D call, TRBD1. TRBV21-1 is labeled a pseudogene. The CDR3 sequence is 13 residues long. The CDR3: CASSLGTNTEAFF. The CDR3 region has the DNA TGTGCCAGCAGCCTGGGCACTAACACTGAAGCTTTCTTT.

The CDR3 here is CASSLGPSSYEQYF. DNA of the CDR3: TGTGCCAGCAGCTTGGGGCCCAGCTCCTACGAGCAGTACTTC. This chain connects TRBV5-4 to TRBJ2-7; D unclear. V was clipped by 0 bases and J by 0 bases, with 7 bases between them. Germline CDR1 SGHNT, CDR2 YYREEE (reference sequence). The CDR3 has 14 residues. Full variable domain (missing parts from reference TRBV5-4 and TRBJ2-7): ETGVTQSPTHLIKTRGQQVTLRCSSQSGHNTVSWYQQALGQGPQFIFQYYREEENGRGNFPPRFSGLQFPNYSSELNVNALELDDSALYLCASSLGPSSYEQYFGPGTRLTVT.